This T cell receptor (beta chain) was retrieved from a study of blood T cell repertoires in COVID-19. The CDR3 sequence is 16 residues long. The junction had 6 bases not matched to a gene; V was cut back by 5 bases and J by 5 bases. Germline lookup yields CDR1 SGHNT and CDR2 YYREEE (reference sequence). Per the authors' pipeline: Reference gene primers were amplified, and this amplification served to estimate nucleated cell counts. Libraries were prepared by immunoSEQ multiplex PCR; TCRdb keeps only in-frame clonotypes and omits some of them. That table gives V, J and clone size, and the DNA gave D and trimming. The repertoire holds about 350,000 clones, roughly 90% seen once, with just under 4% in the top ten.

This rearrangement joins TRBV5-4 to TRBJ2-3, with TRBD2 identical over 15 bases. The sequence was collected from a woman in her fifties or sixties with COVID-19, enrolled during active disease. Sequenced: peripheral blood. The CDR3 sequence is CASRAGLAGGLDTQYF. CDR3 coding DNA: TGTGCCAGCAGGGCGGGACTAGCGGGGGGATTAGATACGCAGTATTTT.